The 32 T cell receptor beta chains below come from one sample, sequenced in a study of blood T cells in healthy people across ages. Combining a sample-barcoded 5' primer with a J-beta primer mix, a second PCR ran for roughly 7 to 12 cycles. TCRdb re-derived calls from the 5' RACE reads in MiXCR, one entry per CDR3 protein. The sample carries approximately 800,000 distinct CDR3 sequences, just over 55% recorded once. Sequencing input: blood. The receptors were gathered from a middle-aged man in good health.

J is TRBJ2-7 and V is TRBV7-3, with D hard to call. The V gene's germline CDR1 is SGHTA and CDR2 FQGTGA. The V gene lost 1 base and the J gene lost 3 bases, with 13 bases spanning the gap. The CDR3 extends over 15 amino acids. CDR3: CASSLMFMNGYEQYF. The CDR3 nucleotides are TGTGCCAGCAGCTTAATGTTTATGAATGGCTACGAGCAGTACTTC.

The chain recombines TRBV20-1 with TRBJ1-1; D uncertain. V lost 6 bases and J 0 bases, leaving 14 bases between the germline ends. The CDR3 is 14 amino acids. Germline V gives CDR1 DFQATT, CDR2 SNEGSKA (reference sequence). CDR3 DNA: TGCAGTGCGGGAAGACCAACGTTGAACACTGAAGCTTTCTTT. Protein sequence: CSAGRPTLNTEAFF.

This clonotype was detected once. The chain combines TRBV20-1 with TRBJ2-2; 8 nucleotides match TRBD1. The CDR3 loop spans 14 amino acids. The germline gives CDR1 DFQATT, CDR2 SNEGSKA (reference sequence). The V and J ends lost 3 bases and 3 bases, in that order; junction bases with no gene match: 3. This CDR3 reads CSASSGGDTGELFF. Written as DNA, the CDR3 is TGCAGTGCTAGTTCAGGGGGCGACACCGGGGAGCTGTTTTTT.

This clonotype has only a few counts. This chain connects TRBV6-5 to TRBJ2-7; D possibly corresponds to TRBD1 (5 bases). Germline V lookup: CDR1 MNHEY, CDR2 SVGAGI. The CDR3 has 19 amino acids. V lost 0 bases and J 0 bases, leaving 21 bases between the germline ends. CDR3 loop: CASSYSSAGLQGNSYEQYF. As DNA, the CDR3 is TGTGCCAGCAGTTACTCGAGTGCCGGGTTGCAGGGAAACTCCTACGAGCAGTACTTC.

J is TRBJ2-3 and V is TRBV24-1, with D perhaps matching TRBD2 (5 bases). Germline V gene sequence: CDR1 KGHDR, CDR2 SFDVKD. V shed 1 base and J shed 0 bases, with 10 bases lying between them. The CDR3 consists of 16 residues. In DNA, the CDR3 is TGTGCCACCAGTGATTTCGCGGGCTCTAGCACAGATACGCAGTATTTT. Its protein is CATSDFAGSSTDTQYF.

V gene TRBV5-1 combines with J gene TRBJ2-4, with unresolved D. V lost 3 bases, J lost 3 bases, and 16 bases lay in between. CDR3 length equals 16 residues. Germline CDR1 is SGHRS and CDR2 is YFSETQ. CDR3 in amino acids: CASSSTMMLGKNIQYF. In nucleotides, the CDR3 is TGCGCCAGCAGCTCCACAATGATGTTAGGCAAAAACATTCAGTACTTC. Drawing the rest from reference TRBV5-1 and TRBJ2-4, the complete variable domain is KAGVTQTPRYLIKTRGQQVTLSCSPISGHRSVSWYQQTPGQGLQFLFEYFSETQRNKGNFPGRFSGRQFSNSRSEMNVSTLELGDSALYLCASSSTMMLGKNIQYFGAGTRLSVL.

This chain links TRBV5-1 with TRBJ2-3, with 12 bases that match TRBD2. The CDR3 runs to 16 residues. Germline-derived CDR1 and CDR2 are SGHRS and YFSETQ. V was pared by 4 bases and J by 4 bases, with 7 bases of the junction left unmatched. The CDR3 nucleotides read TGCGCCAGCAGCCAAAGACTAGCGGGAGCGGCAGATACGCAGTATTTT. Protein product: CASSQRLAGAADTQYF.

This clonotype occurred a few times. The CDR3 sequence: CASSLPTASQYNEQFF. The DNA of the CDR3 is TGTGCCAGCAGCTTACCTACCGCTAGCCAATACAATGAGCAGTTCTTC. V usage is TRBV7-3 and J usage is TRBJ2-1; the D gene is possibly TRBD2 (5 bases). The CDR3 totals 16 residues. Trimming took 2 bases from V and 4 from J, leaving 15 bases between them. Germline assignment: CDR1 SGHTA and CDR2 FQGTGA.

The chain is built from TRBV7-9 and TRBJ2-6; perhaps TRBD1 as D (7 bases). Looked up from germline, CDR1 is SEHNR and CDR2 is FQNEAQ (reference sequence). The CDR3 is 16 amino acids. The V end lost 11 bases, the J end lost 3 bases, and 20 bases lay between the germline ends. The CDR3 here is CASRGGGIGGANVLTF. CDR3 nucleotide sequence: TGTGCCTCACGAGGAGGGGGCATAGGTGGGGCCAACGTCCTGACTTTC.

V gene TRBV11-2 combines with J gene TRBJ2-7; D may be TRBD2 (5 bases). Trimming took 4 bases from V and 0 from J, leaving 10 bases between them. CDR3 length equals 14 residues. Germline-derived CDR1 and CDR2 are SGHAT and FQNNGV. The CDR3 DNA follows: TGTGCCAGCAGCTCCGGTAGCGCCTCCTACGAGCAGTACTTC. Translation: CASSSGSASYEQYF.

This clonotype was seen a single time. J is TRBJ1-1 and V is TRBV3-1, with D uncertain. Germline CDR1 reads LGHDT; CDR2 reads YNNKEL (reference sequence). The germline V and J ends were trimmed by 0 bases and 1 base, with 9 bases remaining between them. The CDR3 consists of 15 residues. The CDR3 DNA follows: TGTGCCAGCAGCCAAGATATGGCAAGGAACACTGAAGCTTTCTTT. It translates to CASSQDMARNTEAFF.

The chain combines TRBV24-1 with TRBJ1-2; 7 bases agree with TRBD1. The V and J ends lost 10 bases and 7 bases, in that order; junction bases with no gene match: 8. Germline CDR1 reads KGHDR; CDR2 reads SFDVKD. This CDR3 comprises 12 residues. This CDR3 reads CATSDRSSGYTF. The CDR3 coding sequence is TGTGCCACGTCGGACAGGTCCAGTGGCTACACCTTC.

This clonotype was counted only a few times. The CDR3: CAIRAGDQGDTQYF. CDR3 nucleotides: TGTGCCATCAGAGCTGGGGATCAGGGAGATACGCAGTATTTT. The chain is built from TRBV10-3 and TRBJ2-3; D may be TRBD1 (5 bases). Trimming stripped 6 bases from V and 5 bases from J, with 15 bases between. The germline V gene encodes CDR1 ENHRY and CDR2 SYGVKD. This CDR3 is 14 amino acids long.

J is TRBJ2-7 and V is TRBV6-6; D call uncertain. In germline, CDR1 is MNHNY, CDR2 SVGAGI (reference sequence). The V end lost 0 bases, the J end lost 4 bases, and 19 bases lay between the germline ends. This CDR3 comprises 17 residues. CDR3 protein: CASSYSRSTIGGYEQYF. CDR3 nucleotides: TGTGCCAGCAGTTACTCGCGCAGTACAATCGGTGGGTACGAGCAGTACTTC.

This clonotype was picked up a small number of times. The V call is TRBV7-3, the J call TRBJ2-1, with D possibly TRBD2 on 6 matching bases. This CDR3 has 14 residues. CDR1 is SGHTA and CDR2 is FQGTGA in the germline V gene. With 2 bases removed from V and 6 bases from J, the gap between germline ends came to 11 bases. The CDR3 sequence: CASSLSAGPNEQFF. In DNA, the CDR3 is TGTGCCAGCAGCTTATCGGCGGGACCCAATGAGCAGTTCTTC.

The chain joins TRBV27 to TRBJ2-7; 12 bases agree with TRBD2. V lost 2 bases and J lost 4; bases outside the gene matches: 6. The V gene's germline CDR1 is MNHEY and CDR2 SMNVEV (reference sequence). The CDR3 is made up of 16 amino acids. The CDR3 protein is CASSLDATSGRYEQYF. The CDR3 region has the DNA TGTGCCAGCAGTTTAGACGCGACTAGCGGGAGATACGAGCAGTACTTC.

The count of this clonotype is one. This chain uses TRBV7-2 with TRBJ1-2; D is unresolved. The CDR3 runs 15 residues. CDR1 is SGHTA, CDR2 FQGNSA, per germline. V was clipped by 3 bases and J by 1 base, with 12 bases between them. CDR3 protein: CASSFQRADNYGYTF. CDR3 coding DNA: TGTGCCAGCAGCTTCCAACGGGCCGATAACTATGGCTACACCTTC. Full variable domain (missing parts from reference TRBV7-2 and TRBJ1-2): GAGVSQSPSNKVTEKGKDVELRCDPISGHTALYWYRQSLGQGLEFLIYFQGNSAPDKSGLPSDRFSAERTGGSVSTLTIQRTQQEDSAVYLCASSFQRADNYGYTFGSGTRLTVV.

This chain connects TRBV6-2 or TRBV6-3 to TRBJ2-4; D ambiguous. The CDR3 extends over 15 amino acids. V shed 2 bases and J shed 7 bases, with 15 bases lying between them. Germline V gene sequence: CDR1 MNHEY, CDR2 SVGEGT. The CDR3 sequence: CASSYKQSKGNIQYF. The CDR3 DNA reads TGTGCCAGCAGTTACAAACAAAGTAAGGGTAACATTCAGTACTTC.

Only a few counts were recorded for this clonotype. The J gene is TRBJ1-6, the V gene TRBV12-3 or TRBV12-4; 7 positions match TRBD1. The CDR3 extends over 13 amino acids. The J segment lost 10 bases and the V segment lost 5 bases, leaving 5 bases of the junction unmatched. CDR3 protein: CASSQGGNSPLHF. The CDR3 DNA reads as TGTGCCAGCAGTCAGGGGGGGAACTCACCCCTCCACTTT.

This clonotype appeared a few times. The CDR3 coding sequence is TGTGCCAGCCTGAGAGTACAATCTGGTGGAAGAGAGACCCAGTACTTC. As protein: CASLRVQSGGRETQYF. The V and J genes are TRBV6-2 or TRBV6-3 and TRBJ2-5; D call uncertain. This CDR3 is built from 16 residues. V lost 8 bases and J 4 bases, leaving 23 bases between the germline ends. In germline, CDR1 is MNHEY, CDR2 SVGEGT.

This clonotype showed up many times. V usage is TRBV6-5 and J usage is TRBJ2-7; a weak D match, TRBD2 (6 bases). Germline loops: CDR1 MNHEY, CDR2 SVGAGI. The CDR3 consists of 16 residues. The ends were cut back, 6 bases at V and 1 base at J, with 19 bases in the middle. The chain's CDR3 is CASRIGGSAVSYEQYF. In DNA, the CDR3 is TGTGCCAGCAGGATAGGAGGGAGTGCGGTATCCTACGAGCAGTACTTC.

The chain employs TRBV14 and TRBJ1-5; possibly TRBD1 for D (5 bases). The V end lost 3 bases, the J end lost 3 bases, and 15 bases lay between the germline ends. The CDR3 covers 16 residues. Germline CDR1 reads SGHDN; CDR2 reads FVKESK. The CDR3 region is CASSHCPRQNNQPQHF. The CDR3 DNA reads TGTGCCAGCAGCCATTGCCCTAGACAGAACAATCAGCCCCAGCATTTT.

As DNA, the CDR3 is TGTGCCAGCAGCCTAGAGGGACAGGAGAGCTCCTACGAGCAGTACTTC. It encodes CASSLEGQESSYEQYF. The rearrangement uses TRBV27 and TRBJ2-7; TRBD1 matches 8 bases. Germline lookup yields CDR1 MNHEY and CDR2 SMNVEV (reference sequence). The CDR3 consists of 16 residues. Trimming at V came to 6 bases and at J to 0 bases, leaving 10 bases not matched to a gene.

This clonotype occurred a few times. The rearrangement joins TRBV7-2 to TRBJ2-7, with 7 positions matching TRBD2. V shed 0 bases, J shed 0 bases, and the junction held 2 bases outside the gene matches. CDR1 is SGHTA and CDR2 is FQGNSA in the germline V gene. This CDR3 contains 15 residues. In DNA, the CDR3 is TGTGCCAGCAGCTTAGCGGGAGGGAACTCCTACGAGCAGTACTTC. Translation gives CASSLAGGNSYEQYF. The full variable domain, rest sourced from reference TRBV7-2 and TRBJ2-7, is GAGVSQSPSNKVTEKGKDVELRCDPISGHTALYWYRQSLGQGLEFLIYFQGNSAPDKSGLPSDRFSAERTGGSVSTLTIQRTQQEDSAVYLCASSLAGGNSYEQYFGPGTRLTVT.

CDR3: CASSVRDTLVYTQYF. The CDR3 DNA is TGTGCCAGCAGCGTTCGGGACACCCTCGTTTATACGCAGTATTTT. The chain combines TRBV9 with TRBJ2-3, with D possibly being TRBD1 (6 bases). The germline V gene encodes CDR1 SGDLS and CDR2 YYNGEE. The length of the CDR3 is 15 residues. Deletions cut 2 bases from V and 7 bases from J, with 17 bases between.

The chain recombines TRBV14 with TRBJ1-2; D is unclear. V was pared by 1 base and J by 3 bases, with 9 bases between. From germline, CDR1 is SGHDN and CDR2 FVKESK. This CDR3 contains 14 residues. The CDR3 coding sequence is TGTGCCAGCAGCCAAGGCGGATGGCACTATGGCTACACCTTC. The encoded protein is CASSQGGWHYGYTF.

This clonotype was seen only once. The chain joins TRBV12-3 or TRBV12-4 to TRBJ2-7; perhaps TRBD1 as D (5 bases). V was cut by 6 bases and J by 2 bases, with 11 bases left in between. CDR3 size: 13 residues. The chain's CDR3 is CASRFQGPYEQYF. The CDR3 coding sequence is TGTGCCAGCAGGTTTCAGGGTCCCTACGAGCAGTACTTC.

The V gene is TRBV5-6, the J gene TRBJ2-4; D may correspond to TRBD1 or TRBD2 (5 bases each). Trimming took 0 bases from V and 0 from J, leaving 7 bases between them. This CDR3 has 15 amino acids. Germline values: CDR1 SGHDT, CDR2 YYEEEE. CDR3 in amino acids: CASSLGGRAKNIQYF. The CDR3 coding sequence is TGTGCCAGCAGCTTGGGGGGGAGAGCCAAAAACATTCAGTACTTC.

The V and J genes are TRBV5-1 and TRBJ2-3; the match to TRBD2 covers 9 bases. Per germline, CDR1 SGHRS and CDR2 YFSETQ. V lost 2 bases to trimming and J lost 0 bases; unmatched junction nucleotides: 7. CDR3 size: 17 residues. CDR3 in amino acids: CASSFPGLALSTDTQYF. CDR3 sequence (DNA): TGCGCCAGCAGCTTTCCGGGACTAGCACTGAGCACAGATACGCAGTATTTT.

The chain couples TRBV5-1 to TRBJ2-2; 7 bases map to TRBD1. Germline-derived CDR1 and CDR2 are SGHRS and YFSETQ. With V trimmed by 0 bases and J by 1 base, 3 bases remained unmatched. The CDR3 has 16 amino acids. The CDR3 DNA is TGCGCCAGCAGCTTGGTAGGACAGGTGAACACCGGGGAGCTGTTTTTT. Protein sequence: CASSLVGQVNTGELFF.

As for this clonotype: Being one base from a much bigger clone, this may be a read error. This sequence joins TRBV28 and TRBJ2-1; unclear D gene. With the DNA end fitting TRBJ2-7 better, the J assignment may be wrong. This CDR3 is 11 amino acids long. Per germline, CDR1 MDHEN and CDR2 SYDVKM. CDR3 loop: CASSTYNEQYF. DNA for the CDR3: TGTGCCAGCAGCACCTACAATGAGCAGTACTTC.

The genes are TRBV7-9 and TRBJ1-2; 10 bases are a match to TRBD1. V shed 3 bases, J shed 7 bases, and the junction held 5 bases outside the gene matches. From germline, CDR1 is SEHNR and CDR2 FQNEAQ (reference sequence). The CDR3 totals 14 residues. CDR3 amino acids: CASSFGQGEGGYTF. CDR3 nucleotide sequence: TGTGCCAGCAGCTTTGGACAGGGGGAAGGTGGCTACACCTTC. Together with reference TRBV7-9 and TRBJ1-2, the CDR3 gives the full variable domain: DTGVSQNPRHKITKRGQNVTFRCDPISEHNRLYWYRQTLGQGPEFLTYFQNEAQLEKSRLLSDRFSAERPKGSFSTLEIQRTEQGDSAMYLCASSFGQGEGGYTFGSGTRLTVV.